The text below deals with one TCR beta chain. Its antigen is not known. Assay used: immunoSEQ multiplex PCR; TCRdb lists only in-frame clones, some missing. The data hold roughly 1 million clones, with approximately 76% observed a single time. The data are from a study of shared clonotypes between healthy human individuals. Study-wide results and caveats: With few donors, the genetic and exposure-history diversity represented was limited. Generation of non-shared clonotypes was less probable than generation of clonotypes shared by all four donors. Richness estimates generally favored naive over memory subsets.

In germline, CDR1 is MDHEN, CDR2 SYDVKM. There are 14 residues in the CDR3. V shed 11 bases and J shed 2 bases, with 18 bases lying between them. The origin of this receptor is a man in his late teens or twenties in good health. The sequenced sample consisted of memory CD4+ T cells sorted from blood. Documented subset: CD45RA-negative fraction. The chain is built from TRBV28 and TRBJ1-1; tentatively, D is TRBD1 (6 bases). This CDR3 is CALSTGTPNTEAFF. CDR3 DNA: TGTGCCCTCTCTACCGGGACACCAAACACTGAAGCTTTCTTT.